The rows below give T cell receptor beta chains drawn from one sample of a study of T cells in Graves' hyperthyroidism and ophthalmopathy. TCRdb ran MiXCR on the multiplex PCR reads and lists one entry per CDR3 protein. This table has hundreds of thousands of distinct CDR3 sequences, 12% to 15% appearing once. The specimen sequenced was blood. The receptors originated from a woman aged 18 to 35 with Graves' hyperthyroidism. The CDR3 runs from the conserved cysteine through the conserved F or W. A D gene is named only where the DNA matches it firmly. The size entry is marked missing in some rows and otherwise reads once, few, many or a size class.

- TRBJ2-7 TRBV11-2 many TGTGCCAGCAGCTTCGAATTTACCTACGAGCAGTACTTC CASSFEFTYEQYF
TRBD2 TRBJ2-3 TRBV5-1 few TGCGCCAGCAGCAAGATAGCGGGAGTGGGGGCAGATACGCAGTATTTT CASSKIAGVGADTQYF
- TRBJ2-3 TRBV12-3/TRBV12-4 few TGTGCCAGCAGTCTCCAAAGTAGCACAGATACGCAGTATTTT CASSLQSSTDTQYF
- TRBJ2-1 TRBV20-1 many TGCAGTGCTTGGGTGCCGGGGGCCCCCCGACCGGATGAGCAGTTCTTC CSAWVPGAPRPDEQFF
TRBD1 TRBJ1-6 TRBV5-5 - TGTGCCAGCAGCATTACAGGGGATTCACCCCTCCACTTT CASSITGDSPLHF
TRBD2 TRBJ2-2 TRBV18 few TGTGCCAGCTCACTCGAACTAGCGGGAGCCGGGGAGCTGTTTTTT CASSLELAGAGELFF
TRBD2 TRBJ2-1 TRBV9 many TGTGCCAGCAGCCCACACTCAAAAAGGACTAGCGGCAATGAGCAGTTCTTC CASSPHSKRTSGNEQFF
- TRBJ2-2 TRBV2 - TGTGCCAGCAGTGAAGAAGGGCCCGCTAACACCGGGGAGCTGTTTTTT CASSEEGPANTGELFF
- TRBJ2-3 TRBV29-1 few TGCAGCGTTGGGGGGACACTTCGGACTAGCACAGATACGCAGTATTTT CSVGGTLRTSTDTQYF
TRBD1 TRBJ1-4 TRBV30 many TGTGCCTGGACCCTAGCCGGGACAGCCAATGAAAAACTGTTTTTT CAWTLAGTANEKLFF
TRBD1 TRBJ2-7 TRBV5-5 many TGTGCCAGCAGCTCTTCCGCCGGGACAGGGGGCCACGAGCAGTACTTC CASSSSAGTGGHEQYF
- TRBJ2-1 TRBV3-1 many TGTGCCAGCAGCCGATGGGCGGGCCAGAATTACAATGAGCAGTTCTTC CASSRWAGQNYNEQFF
TRBD1 TRBJ2-5 TRBV6-1 few TGTGCCAGCAGTCCGGACAGGGGTGCAGAGACCCGGTACTTC CASSPDRGAETRYF
- TRBJ1-5 TRBV12-3/TRBV12-4 - TGTGCCAGCAGTTTCAGTAACGAGGGTCAGCCCCAGCATTTT CASSFSNEGQPQHF
TRBD1 TRBJ1-2 TRBV6-2/TRBV6-3 few TGTGCCAGCAGCCTAACCGGACAGGGGCGCTTATATGGCTACACCTTC CASSLTGQGRLYGYTF
- TRBJ1-1 TRBV27 many TGTGCCAGCAGCCCTGGAAGGGTGGCTTTCTTT CASSPGRVAFF
- TRBJ2-4 TRBV29-1 few TGCAGCGTAATAGATAGCTCCCAGGGAAACATTCAGTACTTC CSVIDSSQGNIQYF
TRBD2 TRBJ2-1 TRBV7-9 many TGTGCCAGCAGCTTAGGGGTAGCGGGAGATGAGCAGTTCTTC CASSLGVAGDEQFF
- TRBJ1-1 TRBV9 once TGTGCCAGCAGCGTAGCCCCCGGAGAAGCTTTCTTT CASSVAPGEAFF
TRBD2 TRBJ2-7 TRBV20-1 many TGCAGTGCTACCCCATCGGAGGGACTAGTCTACGAGCAGTACTTC CSATPSEGLVYEQYF
- TRBJ1-1 TRBV3-1 few TGTGCCAGCAGCCAAGGCCCCTACGCTGAAGCTTTCTTT CASSQGPYAEAFF
TRBD2 TRBJ2-4 TRBV4-1 - TGCGCCAGCAGCCCTCATATACTGACTAGCGGGAGGGCCGTGACCAAAAACATTCAGTACTTC CASSPHILTSGRAVTKNIQYF
TRBD2 TRBJ2-3 TRBV7-8 few TGTGCCAGCAGCTTAAGGAGAGGGAGGGTAAACACAGATACGCAGTATTTT CASSLRRGRVNTDTQYF
TRBD2 TRBJ2-2 TRBV28 many TGTGCCAGCAGTTCCCCTGGACTAGCGGGAGTCGCCGGGGAGCTGTTTTTT CASSSPGLAGVAGELFF
- TRBJ1-2 TRBV28 few TGTGCCAGCAGTTTATTTGGGGTACGAAGTAATGGCTACACCTTC CASSLFGVRSNGYTF
- TRBJ2-5 TRBV13 few TGTGCCAGCAGCTTAGGGCGGTCGCAGGCCCAGTACTTC CASSLGRSQAQYF
- TRBJ2-7 TRBV4-1 - TGCGCCAGCAGCCGCGACAGGATCGAGCAGTACTTC CASSRDRIEQYF
TRBD2 TRBJ2-1 TRBV7-8 many TGTGCCAGCAGCGAGTCTCGGGGAGCGGGAGGTTTCAATGAGCAGTTCTTC CASSESRGAGGFNEQFF
- TRBJ2-7 TRBV4-1 few TGCGCCAGCAGCCAAGCCCCCGGGGCGCCCTACGAGCAGTACTTC CASSQAPGAPYEQYF